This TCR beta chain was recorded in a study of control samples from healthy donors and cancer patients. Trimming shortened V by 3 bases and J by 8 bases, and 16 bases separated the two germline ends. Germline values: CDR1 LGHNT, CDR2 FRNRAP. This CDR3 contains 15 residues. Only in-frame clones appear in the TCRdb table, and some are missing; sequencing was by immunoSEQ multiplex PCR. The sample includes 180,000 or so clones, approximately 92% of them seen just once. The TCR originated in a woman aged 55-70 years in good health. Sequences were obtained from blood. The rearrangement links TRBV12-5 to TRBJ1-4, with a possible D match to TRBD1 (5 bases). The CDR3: CASGLTGRLGEKLFF. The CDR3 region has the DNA TGTGCTAGTGGTTTAACGGGACGCCTCGGAGAAAAACTGTTTTTT.